The 9 T cell receptor beta chains listed next were all sequenced from one sample in a study. TCRdb fed the 5' RACE reads into MiXCR, producing one record per CDR3 protein. The sample lists around 43,000 distinct CDR3 sequences; over 15% were seen once. The specimen was naive CD4+ T cells sorted from a lymph node. Subset here: naive CD4+ T cells, CD4+CD45RA+CD25-. These receptor sequences come from a female donor with breast cancer.

Turning to this clonotype: Given a much more abundant clone one base away, this may be a read error. CDR3 sequence: CASSSTYGTEAFF. The CDR3 DNA is TGTGCCAGCAGCTCCACGTATGGGACTGAAGCTTTCTTT. The chain recombines TRBV7-2 with TRBJ1-1, with D uncertain. There are 13 residues in the CDR3. CDR1 is SGHTA and CDR2 is FQGNSA in the germline V gene. V was clipped by 4 bases and J by 5 bases, with 11 bases between them. The full variable domain, with the rest looked up from reference TRBV7-2 and TRBJ1-1, is GAGVSQSPSNKVTEKGKDVELRCDPISGHTALYWYRQSLGQGLEFLIYFQGNSAPDKSGLPSDRFSAERTGGSVSTLTIQRTQQEDSAVYLCASSSTYGTEAFFGQGTRLTVV.

V and J are TRBV25-1 and TRBJ2-7; D gene unclear. This CDR3 region has 12 residues. V dropped 2 bases and J dropped 4 bases, with 6 bases sitting between them. The germline V gene encodes CDR1 MGHDK and CDR2 SYGVNS. The DNA of the CDR3 is TGTGCCAGCAGTGAAGATCATTACGAGCAGTACTTC. It translates to CASSEDHYEQYF.

A few counts support this clonotype. The rearrangement uses TRBV27 and TRBJ1-2; D may be TRBD1 (6 bases). Germline CDR1 is MNHEY and CDR2 is SMNVEV (reference sequence). Trimming removed 6 bases from V and 0 bases from J, with 14 bases in between. The CDR3 has 15 amino acids. Written as DNA, the CDR3 is TGTGCCAGCAGCCCCGGACAGAGATCTAACTATGGCTACACCTTC. Protein product: CASSPGQRSNYGYTF.

The chain employs TRBV7-3 and TRBJ1-4, with 10 bases fitting TRBD1. V dropped 6 bases and J dropped 7; count of bases not matched to a gene: 11. Per germline, CDR1 SGHTA and CDR2 FQGTGA. This CDR3 is 16 amino acids long. The CDR3 DNA reads TGTGCCAGCAGTTTATCCCCCGGGACAGGGGTTGAAAAACTGTTTTTT. This sequence encodes CASSLSPGTGVEKLFF.

This clonotype appeared a few times. This chain connects TRBV7-9 to TRBJ2-1, with a tentative D call TRBD1 (6 bases). Per the germline V gene, CDR1 is SEHNR and CDR2 is FQNEAQ (reference sequence). The CDR3 length is 14 residues. The germline V and J ends were trimmed by 8 bases and 6 bases, with 17 bases remaining between them. CDR3 loop: CASAKSGTINEQFF. Written as DNA, the CDR3 is TGTGCCAGCGCCAAATCCGGGACAATCAATGAGCAGTTCTTC.

The J gene is TRBJ2-1, the V gene TRBV6-2 or TRBV6-3; perhaps TRBD2 as D (5 bases). CDR1 is MNHEY and CDR2 is SVGEGT in the germline V gene. The CDR3 totals 11 residues. V was cut by 6 bases and J by 7 bases, with 7 bases left in between. CDR3 sequence reads: CASRERNEQFF. CDR3 nucleotides: TGTGCCAGCAGAGAGCGGAATGAGCAGTTCTTC.

This clonotype has at least ten counts. V usage is TRBV5-5 and J usage is TRBJ1-5, with D tentatively TRBD1 (5 bases). Between the trimmed V and J ends, which lost 1 base and 7 bases, there was a span of 18 bases. This CDR3 has 16 residues. CDR1 and CDR2 (germline): SGHKS, YYEKEE (reference sequence). CDR3 residues: CASSLMLGVVRQPQHF. The DNA of the CDR3 is TGTGCCAGCAGCTTGATGCTGGGGGTCGTTCGGCAGCCCCAGCATTTT.

The rearrangement joins TRBV18 to TRBJ2-5, with D unclear. The CDR3 consists of 11 residues. Per the germline V gene, CDR1 is KGHSH and CDR2 is LQKENI. Trimming cost V 5 bases and J 0 bases, with 1 base left between them. The CDR3 DNA reads as TGTGCCAGCTCAAACCAAGAGACCCAGTACTTC. It translates to CASSNQETQYF.

This clonotype was counted only a few times. The CDR3 spells CASSFGDRVNEQFF. The CDR3 bases are TGTGCCAGCAGCTTCGGGGACAGGGTGAATGAGCAGTTCTTC. The chain couples TRBV7-9 to TRBJ2-1, with TRBD1 matching 9 bases. Germline V lookup: CDR1 SEHNR, CDR2 FQNEAQ (reference sequence). The CDR3 length is 14 residues. The V and J ends lost 3 bases and 7 bases, in that order; junction bases with no gene match: 4.